A single sample is the source of the 22 T cell receptor beta chains below, sequenced in a study of cytomegalovirus exposure and HLA in healthy donors. Assay used: immunoSEQ multiplex PCR; TCRdb lists only in-frame clones, some missing. There are roughly 56,000 clones in the sample; roughly 89% occur only once, and over 12% lies in the top ten. Input material: PBMCs. These receptors all stem from a woman under 30 in good health and CMV-seronegative.

The V gene is TRBV15, the J gene TRBJ2-5; tentatively, D is TRBD2 (6 bases). Trimming stripped 5 bases from V and 5 bases from J, with 9 bases between. Germline V lookup: CDR1 LNHNV, CDR2 YYDKDF (reference sequence). CDR3 size: 12 residues. CDR3 nucleotides: TGTGCCACCAGCTATCGGGGGGAGACCCAGTACTTC. As protein: CATSYRGETQYF.

This clone appeared a single time. J is TRBJ1-6 and V is TRBV4-2, with D tentatively TRBD1 (5 bases). CDR1 is LGHNA and CDR2 is YNFKEQ in the germline V gene. The germline V and J ends were trimmed by 3 bases and 10 bases, with 13 bases remaining between them. This CDR3 comprises 14 residues. In DNA form, the CDR3 reads TGTGCCAGCAGCCACGGGGGGAGGTACTCACCCCTCCACTTT. Translating gives CASSHGGRYSPLHF.

This CDR3 is CASSDRSSGANVLTF. Here the CDR3 DNA reads TGTGCCAGCAGCGACAGGAGCTCTGGGGCCAACGTCCTGACTTTC. The V and J genes are TRBV2 and TRBJ2-6, with D perhaps TRBD1 (6 bases). With 6 bases removed from V and 0 bases from J, the gap between germline ends came to 9 bases. The CDR3 runs to 15 residues. CDR1 is SNHLY and CDR2 is FYNNEI in the germline V gene.

This chain joins TRBV18 and TRBJ2-7, with 7 bases matching TRBD2. This CDR3 contains 12 residues. CDR1 KGHSH and CDR2 LQKENI come from the germline V gene. Germline trimming cut 6 bases from V and 6 bases from J; bases unmatched to any gene: 5. The CDR3 loop is CASSERGVEQYF. The CDR3 DNA is TGTGCCAGCTCCGAACGGGGGGTCGAGCAGTACTTC.

This chain links TRBV30 with TRBJ1-1; D call uncertain. Germline CDR1 is GTSNPN and CDR2 is SVGIG (reference sequence). V shed 2 bases and J shed 5 bases, with 9 bases lying between them. This CDR3 spans 12 amino acids. CDR3 in amino acids: CAWSTQKTEAFF. The CDR3 region has the DNA TGTGCCTGGAGTACCCAGAAGACTGAAGCTTTCTTT.

The rearrangement links TRBV5-1 to TRBJ2-1; D is uncertain. The germline V gene has CDR1 SGHRS and CDR2 YFSETQ. The CDR3 sequence is 14 residues long. The V end was cut by 0 bases, the J end by 9 bases, with 13 bases between. CDR3 in amino acids: CASSLALSSGEQFF. CDR3 bases: TGCGCCAGCAGCTTGGCTCTGAGTTCGGGTGAGCAGTTCTTC.

The chain carries TRBV5-4 and TRBJ2-7; the match to TRBD1 covers 8 bases. Trimming cost V 4 bases and J 4 bases; bases outside gene matches: 7. CDR1 is SGHNT, CDR2 YYREEE, per germline (reference sequence). The CDR3 length is 14 residues. The CDR3: CASSDRQGSYEQYF. In DNA form, the CDR3 reads TGTGCCAGCAGCGATCGACAGGGGAGTTACGAGCAGTACTTC.

The rearrangement joins TRBV7-9 to TRBJ2-1, with 11 bases that match TRBD1. Unmatched junction bases numbered 5, after V lost 6 bases and J lost 1 base. The length of the CDR3 is 16 residues. Germline V lookup: CDR1 SEHNR, CDR2 FQNEAQ (reference sequence). CDR3 in DNA: TGTGCCAGCAGGACCGGGACAGGGGGTTCCTACAATGAGCAGTTCTTC. Residues: CASRTGTGGSYNEQFF.

This rearrangement joins TRBV7-2 to TRBJ2-3; 12 bases match TRBD2. J gave up 8 bases and V 5 bases, and 11 bases lay outside the gene matches. This CDR3 has 16 residues. Germline V lookup: CDR1 SGHTA, CDR2 FQGNSA. CDR3 sequence reads: CASSETGTSGFFTQYF. CDR3 nucleotide sequence: TGTGCCAGCAGCGAAACCGGGACTAGCGGGTTTTTTACGCAGTATTTT.

The chain carries TRBV5-1 and TRBJ1-4, with D perhaps TRBD1 (5 bases). Trimming took off 0 bases at V and 1 base at J, with 7 bases between the two ends. CDR3 size: 15 residues. Per the germline V gene, CDR1 is SGHRS and CDR2 is YFSETQ. DNA for the CDR3: TGCGCCAGCAGCTTGGGGACACGAACTAATGAAAAACTGTTTTTT. Encoded protein: CASSLGTRTNEKLFF.

The chain uses TRBV27 and TRBJ1-1, with TRBD1 matching over 7 bases. The V segment lost 8 bases and the J segment 11 bases; nucleotides outside the gene matches: 14. Germline V lookup: CDR1 MNHEY, CDR2 SMNVEV (reference sequence). This CDR3 has 13 amino acids. The CDR3 spells CASGLGGPRAAFF. CDR3 nucleotide sequence: TGTGCCAGCGGCCTAGGGGGCCCGCGGGCGGCTTTCTTT.

The chain recombines TRBV9 with TRBJ2-5, with TRBD2 matching 9 bases. Germline CDR1 reads SGDLS; CDR2 reads YYNGEE. Losses at the gene ends were 4 bases for V and 0 bases for J; bases not matched to a gene: 7. The CDR3 covers 16 residues. CDR3 loop: CASSPEREAYQETQYF. In DNA form, the CDR3 reads TGTGCCAGCAGCCCCGAGCGGGAGGCGTACCAAGAGACCCAGTACTTC.

This chain uses TRBV25-1 with TRBJ2-7, with TRBD2 identical over 8 bases. The CDR3 is made up of 16 amino acids. Germline V gives CDR1 MGHDK, CDR2 SYGVNS. The trim removed 1 base at V and 3 bases at J, leaving 8 bases unmatched. CDR3 loop: CASSESVGGGFYEQYF. The CDR3 nucleotides are TGTGCCAGCAGTGAATCCGTCGGGGGGGGGTTCTACGAGCAGTACTTC.

This clone was detected only a few times. Other DNA variants within this sample encode the same CDR3. The chain has TRBV5-6 and TRBJ1-3, with 7 bases lining up with TRBD1. The junction had 11 bases not matched to a gene; V was cut back by 4 bases and J by 4 bases. Germline V gene sequence: CDR1 SGHDT, CDR2 YYEEEE. This CDR3 has 16 amino acids. The CDR3 DNA reads as TGTGCCAGCAGCCTCACGACAGGGACGCAAGGAAACACCATATATTTT. Residues: CASSLTTGTQGNTIYF.

The rearrangement joins TRBV28 to TRBJ2-6; 8 bases match TRBD1. With V trimmed by 9 bases and J by 2 bases, 3 bases remained unmatched. This CDR3 contains 14 residues. Per germline, CDR1 MDHEN and CDR2 SYDVKM. CDR3 region: CASLQGAGANVLTF. The CDR3 bases are TGTGCCAGTCTACAGGGGGCTGGGGCCAACGTCCTGACTTTC.

The chain recombines TRBV27 with TRBJ1-4, with unresolved D. Per the germline V gene, CDR1 is MNHEY and CDR2 is SMNVEV (reference sequence). This CDR3 has 18 residues. V shed 0 bases and J shed 0 bases, with 14 bases lying between them. As DNA, the CDR3 is TGTGCCAGCAGTTTATCCCCCCCGGCGGTTGCAACTAATGAAAAACTGTTTTTT. This encodes CASSLSPPAVATNEKLFF. The variable domain in full, with the rest retrieved from reference TRBV27 and TRBJ1-4, is EAQVTQNPRYLITVTGKKLTVTCSQNMNHEYMSWYRQDPGLGLRQIYYSMNVEVTDKGDVPEGYKVSRKEKRNFPLILESPSPNQTSLYFCASSLSPPAVATNEKLFFGSGTQLSVL.

As DNA, the CDR3 is TGTGCCAGCAGCTTGAGATCGACAGGGCCGAGAAACTATGGCTACACCTTC. This gives the protein CASSLRSTGPRNYGYTF. This chain joins TRBV5-6 and TRBJ1-2; 7 bases match TRBD1. The CDR3 is made up of 17 amino acids. V lost 1 base and J lost 2; bases outside the gene matches: 11. Germline CDR1 is SGHDT and CDR2 is YYEEEE.

The chain recombines TRBV30 with TRBJ2-7, with 8 bases lining up with TRBD2. Germline V CDR1 and CDR2: GTSNPN, SVGIG (reference sequence). This CDR3 is built from 15 residues. Trimming took 5 bases from V and 7 from J; bases not matched to a gene: 16. CDR3 sequence reads: CAWGRDRGRIEEQYF. In DNA form, the CDR3 reads TGTGCCTGGGGGCGGGATCGCGGGAGGATAGAGGAGCAGTACTTC.

CDR3 sequence: CASSPRGLAGRDTQYF. Written as DNA, the CDR3 is TGTGCCAGCAGCCCGAGAGGTCTAGCGGGTCGAGATACGCAGTATTTT. V and J are TRBV7-2 and TRBJ2-3; the match to TRBD2 covers 8 bases. The CDR3 contains 16 residues. V was clipped by 5 bases and J by 5 bases; unmatched bases: 12. Germline V gives CDR1 SGHTA, CDR2 FQGNSA.

This clone came up once. The rearrangement uses TRBV28 and TRBJ2-3; TRBD1 might be the D (6 bases). Germline V gene sequence: CDR1 MDHEN, CDR2 SYDVKM. The CDR3 has 14 residues. Trimming cost V 9 bases and J 0 bases, with 13 bases left between them. CDR3 region: CASVQGDSTDTQYF. The CDR3 nucleotides are TGTGCCAGTGTACAGGGAGATAGCACAGATACGCAGTATTTT.

The chain couples TRBV5-8 to TRBJ2-5; D might be TRBD2 (5 bases). CDR3 length: 15 amino acids. Between the trimmed V and J ends, which lost 0 bases and 4 bases, there was a span of 13 bases. Germline V gene lookup returns CDR1 SGHTS and CDR2 YDEGEE. The CDR3 region is CASSLEAGRGETQYF. DNA for the CDR3: TGTGCCAGCAGCTTGGAGGCGGGCCGGGGAGAGACCCAGTACTTC.

The V call is TRBV6-1, the J call TRBJ2-1, with 7 bases identical to TRBD2. This CDR3 comprises 15 residues. Germline CDR1 is MNHNS and CDR2 is SASEGT. V trimming: 4 bases; J trimming: 3 bases; junction bases outside the gene matches: 6. In DNA, the CDR3 is TGTGCCAGCAGTGTTCAACTAGCGAACTACAATGAGCAGTTCTTC. Translated: CASSVQLANYNEQFF.